This entry features one T cell receptor beta chain sequence. These data belong to a study of cytomegalovirus exposure and HLA in healthy donors. Across the whole study: An earlier analysis found around 120 million unique TCR beta sequences from around 180 million T cells.

60 Vbeta and 13 Jbeta primers were used in PCR. Using immunoSEQ multiplex PCR, the repertoire was profiled, and TCRdb retains in-frame clones only, with some absent. The sample has approximately 210,000 clones; over 75% are singletons. This CDR3 has 15 residues. The V gene end was trimmed by 4 bases and the J gene end by 3 bases; junction bases not matched to a gene: 5. Germline CDR1 reads SQVTM; CDR2 reads ANQGSEA. The sequenced sample consisted of PBMCs. The sequence came from a man aged 18 to 29 in good health and CMV-seronegative. The chain has TRBV29-1 and TRBJ2-7; 14 nucleotides align to TRBD2. In DNA form, the CDR3 reads TGCAGCGTTGGGGGACTAGCGGGGGCTTACTACGAGCAGTACTTC. Translation: CSVGGLAGAYYEQYF.